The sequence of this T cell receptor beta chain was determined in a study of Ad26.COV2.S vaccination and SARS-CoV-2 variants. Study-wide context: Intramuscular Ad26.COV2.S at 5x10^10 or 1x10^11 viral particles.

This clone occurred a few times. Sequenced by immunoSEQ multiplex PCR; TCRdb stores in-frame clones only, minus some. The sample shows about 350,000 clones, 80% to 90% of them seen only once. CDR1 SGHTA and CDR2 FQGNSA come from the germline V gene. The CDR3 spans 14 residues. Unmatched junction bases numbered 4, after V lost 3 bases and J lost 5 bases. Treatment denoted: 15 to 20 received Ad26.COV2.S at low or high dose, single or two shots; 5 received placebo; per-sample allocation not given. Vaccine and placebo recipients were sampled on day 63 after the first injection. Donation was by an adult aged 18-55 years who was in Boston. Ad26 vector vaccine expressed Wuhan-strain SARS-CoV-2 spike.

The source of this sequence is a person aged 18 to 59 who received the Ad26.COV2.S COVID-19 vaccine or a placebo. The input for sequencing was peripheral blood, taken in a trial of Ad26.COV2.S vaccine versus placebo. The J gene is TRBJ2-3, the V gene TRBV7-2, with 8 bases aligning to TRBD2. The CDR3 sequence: CASSLDGRGDTQYF. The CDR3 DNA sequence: TGTGCCAGCAGCTTGGACGGGAGGGGAGATACGCAGTATTTT.